Described below is a single T cell receptor beta chain sequence and its context. Its antigen is unidentified. TCRdb's table, derived via immunoSEQ multiplex PCR, lists solely in-frame clones and lacks some. This sample has several thousand clones; approximately 85% occur once, and the top ten carry approximately 2.1%. H&E slides confirmed each diagnosis, reviewed by two pathologists independently. Premalignant or tumor cells were enriched by macro-dissection after pathologic assessment. This specimen belongs to a study of immune evolution from preneoplasia to lung adenocarcinoma. General study results and limits: Top clone share appeared to fall from AAH through AIS, MIA, adenocarcinoma. Clonality was highest in normal lung, lower in later-stage lesions apparently.

The junction had 8 bases not matched to a gene; V was cut back by 6 bases and J by 4 bases. The CDR3 totals 15 residues. CDR1 and CDR2 from the germline V gene are GTSNPN and SVGIG (reference sequence). The clonotype comes from a person in their fifties or sixties with lung adenocarcinoma. What was sequenced was FFPE invasive lung adenocarcinoma tissue. The rearrangement uses TRBV30 and TRBJ2-3; 12 nucleotides agree with TRBD2. Written as DNA, the CDR3 is TGTGCCTGCCAGCTAGCGGGGGGGCTTTCAGATACGCAGTATTTT. This translates into CACQLAGGLSDTQYF. The variable domain in full, completed from reference TRBV30 and TRBJ2-3, reads SQTIHQWPATLVQPVGSPLSLECTVEGTSNPNLYWYRQAAGRGLQLLFYSVGIGQISSEVPQNLSASRPQDRQFILSSKKLLLSDSGFYLCACQLAGGLSDTQYFGPGTRLTVL.